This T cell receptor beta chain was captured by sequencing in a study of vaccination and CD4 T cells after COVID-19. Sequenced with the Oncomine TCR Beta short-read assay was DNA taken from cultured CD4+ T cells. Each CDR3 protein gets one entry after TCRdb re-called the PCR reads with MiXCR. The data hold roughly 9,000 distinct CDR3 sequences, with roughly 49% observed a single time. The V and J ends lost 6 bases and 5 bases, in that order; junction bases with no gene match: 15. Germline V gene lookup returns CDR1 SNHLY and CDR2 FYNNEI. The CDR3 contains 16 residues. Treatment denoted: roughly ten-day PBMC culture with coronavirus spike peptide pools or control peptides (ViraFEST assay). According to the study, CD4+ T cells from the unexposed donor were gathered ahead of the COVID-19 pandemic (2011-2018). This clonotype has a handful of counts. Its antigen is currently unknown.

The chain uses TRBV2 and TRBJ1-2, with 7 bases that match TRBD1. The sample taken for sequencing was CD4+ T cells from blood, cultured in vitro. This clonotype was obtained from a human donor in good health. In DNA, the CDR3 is TGTGCCAGCAGGCCGACAGGGCGAACTGGCCAATATGGCTACACCTTC. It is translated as CASRPTGRTGQYGYTF.